A selection of T cell receptor beta chains follows, all from one sample in a study of neurological immune-mediated disorders. In TCRdb, the 5' RACE reads were re-called with MiXCR into one record per CDR3 protein. The sample consists of approximately 70,000 distinct CDR3 sequences, about 10% of them appearing once. The sequenced sample consisted of PBMCs. The receptors come from a man aged 30 to 39 in good health. The CDR3 runs from the conserved cysteine through the conserved F or W. The D gene is left open where the match is weak. Some rows mark clone size as missing; the rest say once, few, many or name a class of expanded clone.

d_gene | j_gene | v_gene | abundance | CDR3nt | CDR3aa
. | TRBJ2-1 | TRBV4-2 | many | TGTGCCAGCAGCCAAGAGTCGGAGGATGAGCAGTTCTTC | CASSQESEDEQFF
. | TRBJ2-5 | TRBV6-5 | many | TGTGCCAGCAGTCCCCGGACAACCCAAGAGACCCAGTACTTC | CASSPRTTQETQYF
TRBD2 | TRBJ2-7 | TRBV4-1 | many | TGCGCCAGCAGCCATCCGGGACTAGATGGATCCTACGAGCAGTACTTC | CASSHPGLDGSYEQYF
. | TRBJ1-2 | TRBV24-1 | many | TGTGCCACCAGTGATTCAGGGAACTATGGCTACACCTTC | CATSDSGNYGYTF
. | TRBJ2-7 | TRBV5-1 | . | TGCGCCAGCAGCTTGGAGGTCGGCGTGGGCGAGCAGTACTTC | CASSLEVGVGEQYF
. | TRBJ2-1 | TRBV6-8 | many | TGTGCCAGCGCCGATGAGCAGTTCTTC | CASADEQFF